This T cell receptor beta chain stems from a study of T cells in Graves' hyperthyroidism and ophthalmopathy. Across the whole study: Pretreatment peripheral blood was obtained at initial diagnosis.

A few counts support this clonotype. The junction differs from germline at one of its ends, possibly a read error. Extraction of PBMCs used 8 to 10 ml of fresh peripheral blood. TCR beta CDR3 regions were amplified from RNA transcripts. First-round RT-PCR targeting the TCR CDR3 was performed with the HTBI primer set. One entry per CDR3 protein, called by TCRdb with MiXCR from the multiplex PCR reads. The sample yields hundreds of thousands of distinct CDR3 sequences, approximately 16% seen once. The germline gives CDR1 SGHRS, CDR2 YFSETQ. The CDR3 length is 15 residues. The TCR was taken from a woman aged 55-70 years with Graves' ophthalmopathy. The rearrangement links TRBV5-1 to TRBJ2-5, with TRBD2 matching over 8 bases. Material: blood. Here the CDR3 DNA reads TGCGCCGGCAGCTTGGTAGCGGGAATGTTGGAGACCCAGTACTTC. This gives the protein CAGSLVAGMLETQYF.